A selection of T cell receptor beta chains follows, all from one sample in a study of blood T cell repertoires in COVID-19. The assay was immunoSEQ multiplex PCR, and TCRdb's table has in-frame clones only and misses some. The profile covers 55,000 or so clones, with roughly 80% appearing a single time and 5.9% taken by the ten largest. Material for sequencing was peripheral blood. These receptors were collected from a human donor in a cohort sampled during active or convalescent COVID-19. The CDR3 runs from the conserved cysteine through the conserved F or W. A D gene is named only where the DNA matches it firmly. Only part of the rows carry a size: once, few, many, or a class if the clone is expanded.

cdr3_nt: TGTGCCAGCAGCTTTGGACTAGCGGGGGGGATCACAGATACGCAGTATTTT; cdr3_aa: CASSFGLAGGITDTQYF; d_call: TRBD2; j_call: TRBJ2-3; clone_size: -; v_call: TRBV7-3
cdr3_nt: TGTGCCAGCAGCTTGGATGGAGACACTGAAGCTTTCTTT; cdr3_aa: CASSLDGDTEAFF; d_call: -; j_call: TRBJ1-1; clone_size: -; v_call: TRBV5-5
cdr3_nt: TGTGCCAGCAGCTTAGCAATCGGGGACGAGCAGTACTTC; cdr3_aa: CASSLAIGDEQYF; d_call: -; j_call: TRBJ2-7; clone_size: -; v_call: TRBV7-2
cdr3_nt: TGCGCCAGCAGCTCTTGGACTACAACAGATACGCAGTATTTT; cdr3_aa: CASSSWTTTDTQYF; d_call: -; j_call: TRBJ2-3; clone_size: -; v_call: TRBV4-1
cdr3_nt: TGTGCCAGCAGTATGACCCCGGGGGGAGCCGGCTACACCTTC; cdr3_aa: CASSMTPGGAGYTF; d_call: -; j_call: TRBJ1-2; clone_size: -; v_call: TRBV2
cdr3_nt: TGTGCCAGCAGCCCCATGCGGGGGCATGGCTACACCTTC; cdr3_aa: CASSPMRGHGYTF; d_call: -; j_call: TRBJ1-2; clone_size: -; v_call: TRBV3-1/TRBV3-2
cdr3_nt: TGTGCCAGCAGACGGACAGGGATTGGCACTGAAGCTTTCTTT; cdr3_aa: CASRRTGIGTEAFF; d_call: TRBD1; j_call: TRBJ1-1; clone_size: -; v_call: TRBV6-5
cdr3_nt: TGTGCCAGCAGCTTACAGGGGGGTAACTATGGCTACACCTTC; cdr3_aa: CASSLQGGNYGYTF; d_call: TRBD1; j_call: TRBJ1-2; clone_size: many; v_call: TRBV7-8
cdr3_nt: TGTGCCAGCAGCCCGAGCGGGACAGGGGTCGGCGAGCAGTACTTC; cdr3_aa: CASSPSGTGVGEQYF; d_call: TRBD1; j_call: TRBJ2-7; clone_size: -; v_call: TRBV7-9
cdr3_nt: TGTGCCAGCAGCCAAGGCAGGGTAAACACTGAAGCTTTCTTT; cdr3_aa: CASSQGRVNTEAFF; d_call: -; j_call: TRBJ1-1; clone_size: -; v_call: TRBV3-1/TRBV3-2
cdr3_nt: TGTGCCAGCAGCCGATCAGGTTACAATGAGCAGTTCTTC; cdr3_aa: CASSRSGYNEQFF; d_call: -; j_call: TRBJ2-1; clone_size: -; v_call: TRBV7-2
cdr3_nt: TGTGCCAGCAGAGAGACTAGCGGAGTTTACAATGAGCAGTTCTTC; cdr3_aa: CASRETSGVYNEQFF; d_call: TRBD2; j_call: TRBJ2-1; clone_size: -; v_call: TRBV2
cdr3_nt: TGTGCCAGCAGCTGGGCCGACAGGCAAGAGACCCAGTACTTC; cdr3_aa: CASSWADRQETQYF; d_call: -; j_call: TRBJ2-5; clone_size: -; v_call: TRBV5-6
cdr3_nt: TGTGCCAGCAGCTCCCCGCAGGGTACCGCCGGGGAGCTGTTTTTT; cdr3_aa: CASSSPQGTAGELFF; d_call: -; j_call: TRBJ2-2; clone_size: -; v_call: TRBV7-9
cdr3_nt: TGTGCCAGCAGCGCACCCCCGGGCCGAGGAGGTGAAAAACTGTTTTTT; cdr3_aa: CASSAPPGRGGEKLFF; d_call: -; j_call: TRBJ1-4; clone_size: -; v_call: TRBV9
cdr3_nt: TGTGCCAGCAGTACTCGGGGGACTATAGAGCAGTACTTC; cdr3_aa: CASSTRGTIEQYF; d_call: TRBD2; j_call: TRBJ2-7; clone_size: few; v_call: TRBV28
cdr3_nt: TGTGCCAGCTCACCCGGGGACAGAAACTATGGCTACACCTTC; cdr3_aa: CASSPGDRNYGYTF; d_call: TRBD1; j_call: TRBJ1-2; clone_size: -; v_call: TRBV18
cdr3_nt: TGTGCCAGCAGGCTCGACAGGTCTGTGTTT; cdr3_aa: CASRLDRSVF; d_call: -; j_call: TRBJ2-3; clone_size: -; v_call: TRBV12-3/TRBV12-4
cdr3_nt: TGTGCCAGCAGTGACCTAGCGGGGGGGCCCGGAAACATTCAGTACTTC; cdr3_aa: CASSDLAGGPGNIQYF; d_call: TRBD2; j_call: TRBJ2-4; clone_size: -; v_call: TRBV2
cdr3_nt: TGTGCCACCGTGGCCCAAGAGCGACGCGACAGCGCGAATCAGCCCCAGCATTTT; cdr3_aa: CATVAQERRDSANQPQHF; d_call: -; j_call: TRBJ1-5; clone_size: -; v_call: TRBV24-1
cdr3_nt: TGTGCCAGCAGCTTGGAGCCAACAGATACGCAGTATTTT; cdr3_aa: CASSLEPTDTQYF; d_call: -; j_call: TRBJ2-3; clone_size: -; v_call: TRBV5-6
cdr3_nt: TGTGCCAGCAGCTTGATCAACTACGAGCAGTACTTC; cdr3_aa: CASSLINYEQYF; d_call: -; j_call: TRBJ2-7; clone_size: -; v_call: TRBV5-6
cdr3_nt: TGTGCCACCTTGGATGGGATCCAGGGAGAGACCCAGTACTTC; cdr3_aa: CATLDGIQGETQYF; d_call: -; j_call: TRBJ2-5; clone_size: -; v_call: TRBV10-3
cdr3_nt: TGTGCCAGTAGTATAGAGGAGGGACTAGCGGGGACCGGGGAGCTGTTTTTT; cdr3_aa: CASSIEEGLAGTGELFF; d_call: TRBD2; j_call: TRBJ2-2; clone_size: -; v_call: TRBV19
cdr3_nt: TGCGCCAGCAGCTTCCAAACTAGCGGTCCCAAAAACATTCAGTACTTC; cdr3_aa: CASSFQTSGPKNIQYF; d_call: TRBD2; j_call: TRBJ2-4; clone_size: once; v_call: TRBV5-1